The present T cell receptor beta chain was sequenced within a study of regulatory T cells in long-lasting Graves disease. Germline V gene sequence: CDR1 SNHLY, CDR2 FYNNEI. V lost 6 bases to trimming and J lost 6 bases, with 9 bases between them. The length of the CDR3 is 12 residues. In building TCR beta libraries, iRepertoire HTBI primers were used together with Arm-PCR of CDR3 regions. TCRdb ran MiXCR on the multiplex PCR reads and lists one entry per CDR3 protein. The sample includes over 450,000 distinct CDR3 sequences, 20% to 25% of them seen just once. Ten or more counts support this clonotype. The sample's time point: persistent/refractory GD, antithyroid drugs over 5 years with positive TRAb. Extracted PBMC RNA gave rise to the TCR library.

The material was peripheral blood mononuclear cells (PBMCs), obtained when the disease was refractory, from a patient treated with antithyroid drugs. This clonotype was sampled from a female donor with Graves disease. The chain joins TRBV2 to TRBJ1-5; the D is unclear. DNA of the CDR3: TGTGCCAGCAGGGGGTCGGCTCAGCCCCAGCATTTT. Translating it yields CASRGSAQPQHF. Supplemented by reference TRBV2 and TRBJ1-5, the full variable domain reads EPEVTQTPSHQVTQMGQEVILRCVPISNHLYFYWYRQILGQKVEFLVSFYNNEISEKSEIFDDQFSVERPDGSNFTLKIRSTKLEDSAMYFCASRGSAQPQHFGDGTRLSIL.